This is a list of T cell receptor beta chains from one sample in a study of glioma-infiltrating T cells. TCRdb reanalysed the multiplex PCR reads using MiXCR and keeps one entry per CDR3 protein. The repertoire holds approximately 120,000 distinct CDR3 sequences, less than 30% seen once, with under 45% in the top ten. Material: glioma tissue, nonneoplastic brain tissue, or PBMCs (not recorded which). The receptors originated from a human donor with low-grade glioma or glioblastoma, undergoing nonglioma brain surgery, or in good health (not recorded which). The CDR3 runs from the conserved cysteine through the conserved F or W. The D gene is left open where the match is weak. Where a row states a size, it is once, few, many or the class of an expanded clone; other rows omit it.

v_call: TRBV18; clone_size: few; j_call: TRBJ2-1; d_call: .; cdr3_aa: CASSRDTLRNEQFF; cdr3_nt: TGTGCCAGCTCACGGGACACCCTCAGAAATGAGCAGTTCTTC
v_call: TRBV29-1; clone_size: .; j_call: TRBJ2-1; d_call: TRBD2; cdr3_aa: CSVGLAGEGNEQFF; cdr3_nt: TGCAGCGTCGGACTAGCGGGAGAGGGCAATGAGCAGTTCTTC
v_call: TRBV6-2/TRBV6-3; clone_size: many; j_call: TRBJ1-1; d_call: TRBD1; cdr3_aa: CACKTGGTEAFF; cdr3_nt: TGTGCCTGCAAAACAGGGGGCACTGAAGCTTTCTTT
v_call: TRBV20-1; clone_size: many; j_call: TRBJ2-4; d_call: TRBD1; cdr3_aa: CSARAILRRTGEAIQYF; cdr3_nt: TGCAGTGCTAGAGCAATATTACGGAGGACAGGGGAGGCCATTCAGTACTTC
v_call: TRBV19; clone_size: many; j_call: TRBJ1-2; d_call: .; cdr3_aa: CASSIGTVPRYTF; cdr3_nt: TGTGCCAGTAGCATCGGGACTGTTCCTCGCTACACCTTC
v_call: TRBV7-2; clone_size: many; j_call: TRBJ2-6; d_call: .; cdr3_aa: CASSLAPVSGANVLTF; cdr3_nt: TGTGCCAGCAGCTTAGCGCCGGTCTCTGGGGCCAACGTCCTGACTTTC
v_call: TRBV24-1; clone_size: many; j_call: TRBJ2-1; d_call: TRBD1; cdr3_aa: CATSEDRGSYNEQFF; cdr3_nt: TGTGCCACCAGTGAGGACAGGGGGTCCTACAATGAGCAGTTCTTC
v_call: TRBV20-1; clone_size: many; j_call: TRBJ1-2; d_call: .; cdr3_aa: CRSASGLDYGYTF; cdr3_nt: TGCAGGAGTGCTTCGGGGTTGGACTATGGCTACACCTTC
v_call: TRBV7-9; clone_size: .; j_call: TRBJ2-5; d_call: .; cdr3_aa: CASSRPPGTAQETQYF; cdr3_nt: TGTGCCAGCAGTCGACCTCCCGGGACTGCTCAAGAGACCCAGTACTTC
v_call: TRBV29-1; clone_size: many; j_call: TRBJ1-5; d_call: .; cdr3_aa: CSVVDANQPQHF; cdr3_nt: TGCAGCGTTGTAGACGCGAATCAGCCCCAGCATTTT
v_call: TRBV25-1; clone_size: many; j_call: TRBJ1-4; d_call: .; cdr3_aa: CASRRATNEKLFF; cdr3_nt: TGTGCCAGTCGTCGGGCAACTAATGAAAAACTGTTTTTT
v_call: TRBV7-2; clone_size: few; j_call: TRBJ2-7; d_call: TRBD1; cdr3_aa: CASSFRDRAREQYF; cdr3_nt: TGTGCCAGCAGCTTCCGGGACAGGGCCCGCGAGCAGTACTTC
v_call: TRBV19; clone_size: .; j_call: TRBJ1-3; d_call: .; cdr3_aa: CASLVGTSGNTIYF; cdr3_nt: TGTGCCAGTCTCGTTGGGACCTCTGGAAACACCATATATTTT
v_call: TRBV4-1; clone_size: .; j_call: TRBJ1-1; d_call: .; cdr3_aa: CASSQGWGSSNTEAFF; cdr3_nt: TGCGCCAGCAGCCAAGGATGGGGCAGCTCGAACACTGAAGCTTTCTTT
v_call: TRBV6-2/TRBV6-3; clone_size: many; j_call: TRBJ2-7; d_call: .; cdr3_aa: CASRVTTTRSYEQYF; cdr3_nt: TGTGCCAGCAGGGTAACAACCACTCGATCCTACGAGCAGTACTTC
v_call: TRBV28; clone_size: many; j_call: TRBJ1-4; d_call: .; cdr3_aa: CASSWLGRHEKLFF; cdr3_nt: TGTGCCAGCAGTTGGCTGGGGAGGCATGAAAAACTGTTTTTT
v_call: TRBV6-5; clone_size: .; j_call: TRBJ2-7; d_call: TRBD2; cdr3_aa: CASSYARLACEQYF; cdr3_nt: TGTGCCAGCAGTTACGCGCGACTAGCGTGCGAGCAGTACTTC
v_call: TRBV29-1; clone_size: .; j_call: TRBJ2-7; d_call: .; cdr3_aa: CSVEKGFGYEQYF; cdr3_nt: TGCAGCGTTGAAAAAGGGTTCGGGTACGAGCAGTACTTC
v_call: TRBV4-3; clone_size: many; j_call: TRBJ1-2; d_call: .; cdr3_aa: CASSQERGRVDGYTF; cdr3_nt: TGCGCCAGCAGCCAAGAACGGGGCAGGGTAGATGGCTACACCTTC
v_call: TRBV2; clone_size: many; j_call: TRBJ2-1; d_call: .; cdr3_aa: CASAYNEQFF; cdr3_nt: TGTGCCAGCGCCTACAATGAGCAGTTCTTC
v_call: TRBV2; clone_size: many; j_call: TRBJ1-1; d_call: .; cdr3_aa: CASFRDTMNTEAFF; cdr3_nt: TGTGCCAGCTTCCGGGACACGATGAACACTGAAGCTTTCTTT
v_call: TRBV19; clone_size: many; j_call: TRBJ1-5; d_call: .; cdr3_aa: CASSIALAQPQHF; cdr3_nt: TGTGCCAGTAGTATAGCCCTGGCGCAGCCCCAGCATTTT
v_call: TRBV19; clone_size: many; j_call: TRBJ2-1; d_call: TRBD2; cdr3_aa: CASSQAGGPYNEQFF; cdr3_nt: TGTGCCAGCAGCCAAGCGGGAGGGCCCTACAATGAGCAGTTCTTC
v_call: TRBV18; clone_size: .; j_call: TRBJ2-1; d_call: TRBD1; cdr3_aa: CASSLGQGAYNERFF; cdr3_nt: TGTGCCAGCTCACTAGGACAGGGGGCATACAATGAGCGGTTCTTC
v_call: TRBV18; clone_size: many; j_call: TRBJ1-4; d_call: .; cdr3_aa: CASSPLGGLTNEKLFF; cdr3_nt: TGTGCCAGCTCACCTTTGGGGGGCCTCACTAATGAAAAACTGTTTTTT
v_call: TRBV29-1; clone_size: many; j_call: TRBJ1-2; d_call: TRBD1; cdr3_aa: CSVGRDRERYGYTF; cdr3_nt: TGCAGCGTTGGCCGGGACAGGGAGCGCTATGGCTACACCTTC
v_call: TRBV6-2/TRBV6-3; clone_size: .; j_call: TRBJ2-7; d_call: .; cdr3_aa: CATRVQDPYEQYF; cdr3_nt: TGCGCCACCAGAGTACAGGATCCCTACGAGCAGTACTTC
v_call: TRBV7-9; clone_size: many; j_call: TRBJ1-1; d_call: .; cdr3_aa: CASSLVGRTQNTEAFF; cdr3_nt: TGTGCCAGCAGCTTAGTTGGCAGAACCCAGAACACTGAAGCTTTCTTT
v_call: TRBV12-3/TRBV12-4; clone_size: many; j_call: TRBJ1-5; d_call: .; cdr3_aa: CATALRDSNQPQHF; cdr3_nt: TGTGCCACCGCTCTCAGGGACAGCAATCAGCCCCAGCATTTT
v_call: TRBV28; clone_size: many; j_call: TRBJ1-6; d_call: .; cdr3_aa: CASSLSSRIPNSPLHF; cdr3_nt: TGTGCCAGCAGTTTATCGTCGAGGATTCCTAATTCACCCCTCCACTTT
v_call: TRBV4-2; clone_size: .; j_call: TRBJ2-7; d_call: .; cdr3_aa: CASSYGTATYEQYF; cdr3_nt: TGTGCCAGCAGCTATGGGACGGCCACCTACGAGCAGTACTTC
v_call: TRBV4-1; clone_size: many; j_call: TRBJ2-7; d_call: .; cdr3_aa: CASSQGPGTYEQYF; cdr3_nt: TGCGCCAGCAGCCAAGGTCCGGGGACCTACGAGCAGTACTTC
v_call: TRBV20-1; clone_size: many; j_call: TRBJ2-4; d_call: .; cdr3_aa: CSAGAIGDIQYF; cdr3_nt: TGCAGTGCTGGAGCAATCGGGGACATTCAGTACTTC
v_call: TRBV7-2; clone_size: many; j_call: TRBJ1-1; d_call: .; cdr3_aa: CASRGQTNTEAFF; cdr3_nt: TGTGCCAGCAGAGGACAGACGAACACTGAAGCTTTCTTT
v_call: TRBV20-1; clone_size: many; j_call: TRBJ1-1; d_call: .; cdr3_aa: CSARGGRGNTEAFF; cdr3_nt: TGCAGTGCTAGAGGGGGCAGGGGGAACACTGAAGCTTTCTTT
v_call: TRBV6-2/TRBV6-3; clone_size: many; j_call: TRBJ2-3; d_call: TRBD2; cdr3_aa: CASRPWTSLGGDTQYF; cdr3_nt: TGTGCCAGCAGGCCTTGGACTAGTCTGGGTGGAGATACGCAGTATTTT